This entry lists 8 T cell receptor beta chains sequenced from one sample in a study of CD8 T cells in Susac syndrome. cDNA came from around 0.5 to 1 ug RNA primed by random hexamers. TCRdb fed the immunoSEQ multiplex PCR reads into MiXCR, producing one record per CDR3 protein. Of 300,000 to 350,000 distinct CDR3 sequences in the sample, about 92% were seen once. Sequenced material: CD4+ T cells from PBMCs. The receptors shown here come from a human donor with multiple sclerosis.

This chain connects TRBV20-1 to TRBJ1-1; D is ambiguous. CDR3 length equals 12 residues. Germline V lookup: CDR1 DFQATT, CDR2 SNEGSKA (reference sequence). With 3 bases removed from V and 9 bases from J, the gap between germline ends came to 14 bases. CDR3 coding DNA: TGCAGTGCTAGGACCGACGGTTCCCAAGCTTTCTTT. Protein sequence: CSARTDGSQAFF.

This clonotype has just one count. This chain connects TRBV5-4 to TRBJ2-1; 8 nucleotides align to TRBD2. CDR1 and CDR2 from the germline V gene are SGHNT and YYREEE (reference sequence). Trimming removed 0 bases from V and 4 bases from J; junction bases left unmatched: 3. The CDR3 extends over 15 amino acids. The CDR3 DNA sequence: TGTGCCAGCAGCTTGGAAACTAGCGGTTACAATGAGCAGTTCTTC. This sequence encodes CASSLETSGYNEQFF.

The chain is built from TRBV13 and TRBJ2-2, with D maybe TRBD1 (7 bases). The V end lost 8 bases, the J end lost 4 bases, and 14 bases lay between the germline ends. Germline V CDR1 and CDR2: PRHDT, FYEKMQ (reference sequence). There are 14 residues in the CDR3. The CDR3 DNA is TGTGCCAGCGCGGAGGGGGCGGCCACCGGGGAGCTGTTTTTT. As protein: CASAEGAATGELFF.

The genes are TRBV7-9 and TRBJ1-1; D gene unclear. Germline lookup yields CDR1 SEHNR and CDR2 FQNEAQ (reference sequence). Deletions cut 4 bases from V and 0 bases from J, with 6 bases between. The CDR3 extends over 13 amino acids. In DNA form, the CDR3 reads TGTGCCAGCAGCTCCTGGATGAACACTGAAGCTTTCTTT. Amino acid sequence: CASSSWMNTEAFF.

The CDR3 DNA follows: TGCGCCAGCAGCTTGGGCACAGCTGGTGAAAGACTCCACTTT. Translation gives CASSLGTAGERLHF. The V gene is TRBV5-1, the J gene TRBJ1-6; no definite D call. This CDR3 is 14 amino acids long. V shed 0 bases and J shed 16 bases, with 17 bases lying between them. Germline V lookup: CDR1 SGHRS, CDR2 YFSETQ.

This clonotype is a singleton in its sample. The J gene is TRBJ2-2, the V gene TRBV30; 7 bases align to TRBD1. Germline loops: CDR1 GTSNPN, CDR2 SVGIG (reference sequence). V was clipped by 5 bases and J by 5 bases; unmatched bases: 8. The CDR3 is made up of 14 amino acids. The CDR3 region is CAWGKGQRTGELFF. For the CDR3, the DNA is TGTGCCTGGGGAAAGGGACAGCGGACCGGGGAGCTGTTTTTT. Looking up the rest from reference TRBV30 and TRBJ2-2 gives the full variable domain: SQTIHQWPATLVQPVGSPLSLECTVEGTSNPNLYWYRQAAGRGLQLLFYSVGIGQISSEVPQNLSASRPQDRQFILSSKKLLLSDSGFYLCAWGKGQRTGELFFGEGSRLTVL.

The gene calls are TRBV7-2 and TRBJ2-3; TRBD2 matches at 8 bases. Germline CDR1 SGHTA, CDR2 FQGNSA. The V gene end was trimmed by 5 bases and the J gene end by 2 bases; junction bases not matched to a gene: 15. The CDR3 spans 18 residues. The CDR3 protein is CASSHRLRIAGNTDTQYF. The CDR3 nucleotides are TGTGCCAGCAGCCATAGACTAAGGATAGCGGGAAACACAGATACGCAGTATTTT.

This chain links TRBV3-1 with TRBJ2-7; 11 nucleotides align to TRBD2. Per germline, CDR1 LGHDT and CDR2 YNNKEL (reference sequence). The CDR3 loop spans 15 amino acids. The trim removed 4 bases at V and 6 bases at J, leaving 8 bases unmatched. This chain's CDR3 is CASSLYSGGASEQYF. Written as DNA, the CDR3 is TGTGCCAGCAGCCTATATAGCGGGGGGGCATCCGAGCAGTACTTC.